This TCR beta chain was retrieved from a study of blood T cell repertoires in COVID-19. The data were produced by immunoSEQ multiplex PCR, yet TCRdb's version contains in-frame clones alone and is incomplete. This table has under 150,000 clones, 80% appearing once. The receptor was derived from a man aged 55 to 70 with active or convalescent COVID-19. The sequencing sample was made of peripheral blood.

Written as DNA, the CDR3 is TGCGCCAGCAGCCTCCACCAGTTGTCTGAAGCTTTCTTT. Residues: CASSLHQLSEAFF. The chain is built from TRBV5-1 and TRBJ1-1; no reliable D call. Between the trimmed V and J ends, which lost 4 bases and 6 bases, there was a span of 13 bases. The length of the CDR3 is 13 residues. Germline V lookup: CDR1 SGHRS, CDR2 YFSETQ.